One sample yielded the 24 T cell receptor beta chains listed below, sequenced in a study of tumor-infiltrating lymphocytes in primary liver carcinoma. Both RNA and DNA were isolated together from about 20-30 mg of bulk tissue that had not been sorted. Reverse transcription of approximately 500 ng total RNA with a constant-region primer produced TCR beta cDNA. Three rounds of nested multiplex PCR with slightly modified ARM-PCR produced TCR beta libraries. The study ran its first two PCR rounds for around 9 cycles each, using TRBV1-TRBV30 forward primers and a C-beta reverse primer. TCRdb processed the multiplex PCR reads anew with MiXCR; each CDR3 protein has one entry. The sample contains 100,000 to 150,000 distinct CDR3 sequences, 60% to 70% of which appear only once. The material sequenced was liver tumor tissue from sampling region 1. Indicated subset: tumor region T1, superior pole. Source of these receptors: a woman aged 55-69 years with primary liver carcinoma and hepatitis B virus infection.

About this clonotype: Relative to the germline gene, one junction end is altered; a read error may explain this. CDR3 in DNA: TGTGCCTGCAGTTCGGGGATTCGGGACACCATATATTTT. This encodes CACSSGIRDTIYF. This chain connects TRBV11-2 to TRBJ1-3; D is ambiguous. The CDR3 loop spans 13 amino acids. Germline V gives CDR1 SGHAT, CDR2 FQNNGV.

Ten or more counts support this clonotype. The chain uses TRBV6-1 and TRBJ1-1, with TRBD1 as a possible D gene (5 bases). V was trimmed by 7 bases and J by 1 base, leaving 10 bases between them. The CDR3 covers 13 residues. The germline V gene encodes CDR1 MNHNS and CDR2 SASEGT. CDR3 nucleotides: TGTGCCAGCACCCATCAGGGGAACACTGAAGCTTTCTTT. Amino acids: CASTHQGNTEAFF.

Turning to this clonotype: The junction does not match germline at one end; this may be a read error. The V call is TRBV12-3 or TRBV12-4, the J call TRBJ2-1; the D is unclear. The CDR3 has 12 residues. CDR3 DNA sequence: TGTACCAGCAGTTTATATGGCGATGAGCAGTTCTTC. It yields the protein CTSSLYGDEQFF.

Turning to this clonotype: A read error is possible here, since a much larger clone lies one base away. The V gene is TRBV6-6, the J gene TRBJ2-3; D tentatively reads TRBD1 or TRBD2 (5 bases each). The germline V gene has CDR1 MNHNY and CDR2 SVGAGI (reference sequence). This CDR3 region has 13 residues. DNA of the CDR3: TGTGTCAGCGCTCGGGACAGCACAGATACGCAGTATTTT. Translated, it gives CVSARDSTDTQYF.

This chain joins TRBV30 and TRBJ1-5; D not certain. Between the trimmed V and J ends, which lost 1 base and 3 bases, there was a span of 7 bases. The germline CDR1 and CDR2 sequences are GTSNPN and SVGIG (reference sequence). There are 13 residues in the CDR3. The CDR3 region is CAWSGRFNQPQHF. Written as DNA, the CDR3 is TGTGCCTGGAGTGGGCGTTTCAATCAGCCCCAGCATTTT.

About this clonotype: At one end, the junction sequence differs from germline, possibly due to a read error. DNA of the CDR3: TGTGCCAGCAGTCCCTCCCCCCTCGCGGGAGCCACCGGGGAGCTGTTGTTT. It codes for CASSPSPLAGATGELLF. V is TRBV12-3 or TRBV12-4 and J is TRBJ2-2, with 7 nucleotides matching TRBD2. The CDR3 runs 17 residues.

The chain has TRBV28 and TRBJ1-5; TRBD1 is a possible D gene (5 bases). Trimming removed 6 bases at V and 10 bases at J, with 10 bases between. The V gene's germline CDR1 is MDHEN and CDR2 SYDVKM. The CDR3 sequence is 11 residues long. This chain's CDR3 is CASRGRHPQHF. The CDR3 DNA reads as TGTGCCAGCAGGGGACGTCATCCCCAGCATTTT.

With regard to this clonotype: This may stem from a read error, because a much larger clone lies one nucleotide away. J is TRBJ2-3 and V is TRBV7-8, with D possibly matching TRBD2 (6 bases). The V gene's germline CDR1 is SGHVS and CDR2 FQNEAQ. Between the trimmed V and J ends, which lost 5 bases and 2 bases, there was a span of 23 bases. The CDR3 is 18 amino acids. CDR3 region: CASSIDPPGSGFTDTQYF. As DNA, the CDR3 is TGTGCCAGCAGCATAGACCCCCCTGGGAGCGGGTTCACAGATACGCAGTATTTT. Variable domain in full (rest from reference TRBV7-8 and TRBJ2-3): GAGVSQSPRYKVAKRGQDVALRCDPISGHVSLFWYQQALGQGPEFLTYFQNEAQLDKSGLPSDRFFAERPEGSVSTLKIQRTQQEDSAVYLCASSIDPPGSGFTDTQYFGPGTRLTVL.

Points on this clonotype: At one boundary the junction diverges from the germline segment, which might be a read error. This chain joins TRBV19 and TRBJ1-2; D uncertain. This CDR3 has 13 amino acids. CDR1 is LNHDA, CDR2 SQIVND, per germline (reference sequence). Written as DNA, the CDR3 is TGCGCCAGTAGTGCCGGCCGGAGGATGGGCTACACCTTT. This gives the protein CASSAGRRMGYTF.

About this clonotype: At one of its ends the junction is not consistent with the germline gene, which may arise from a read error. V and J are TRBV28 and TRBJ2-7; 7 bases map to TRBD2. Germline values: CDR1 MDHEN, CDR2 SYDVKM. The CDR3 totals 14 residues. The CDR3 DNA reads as TGTGCCAGCAGCCCTATCGGGGGGACGTACGACCAGTACTTC. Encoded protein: CASSPIGGTYDQYF. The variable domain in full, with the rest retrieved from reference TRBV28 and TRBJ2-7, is DVKVTQSSRYLVKRTGEKVFLECVQDMDHENMFWYRQDPGLGLRLIYFSYDVKMKEKGDIPEGYSVSREKKERFSLILESASTNQTSMYLCASSPIGGTYDQYFGPGTRLTVT.

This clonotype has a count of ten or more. The CDR3 here is CSVEDVSLTHYNEQFF. The CDR3 DNA reads as TGCAGCGTTGAAGATGTAAGCTTAACGCACTACAATGAGCAGTTCTTC. The chain employs TRBV29-1 and TRBJ2-1; D is unresolved. The CDR3 loop spans 16 amino acids. CDR1 is SQVTM and CDR2 is ANQGSEA in the germline V gene. V was pared by 0 bases and J by 3 bases, with 15 bases between.

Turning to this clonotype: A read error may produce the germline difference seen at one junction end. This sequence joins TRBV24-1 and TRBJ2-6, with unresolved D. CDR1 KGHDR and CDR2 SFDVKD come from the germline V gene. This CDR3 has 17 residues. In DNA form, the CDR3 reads TGTGTCACCAGTGAGCGAGACTCTCGCTCTGGGGCCAACGTCCTGACTTTC. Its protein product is CVTSERDSRSGANVLTF.

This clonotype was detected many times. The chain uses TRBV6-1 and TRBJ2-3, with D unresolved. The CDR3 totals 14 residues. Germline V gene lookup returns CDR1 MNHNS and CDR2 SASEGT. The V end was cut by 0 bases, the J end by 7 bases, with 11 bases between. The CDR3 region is CASSEAGLKNTQYF. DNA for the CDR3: TGTGCCAGCAGTGAAGCAGGGTTGAAAAATACGCAGTATTTT.

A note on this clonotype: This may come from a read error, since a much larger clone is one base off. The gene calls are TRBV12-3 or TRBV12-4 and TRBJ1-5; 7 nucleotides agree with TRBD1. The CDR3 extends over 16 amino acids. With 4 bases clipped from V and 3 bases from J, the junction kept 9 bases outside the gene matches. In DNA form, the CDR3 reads TGTGCCAGCAGTTCCAGACAGGGAGATAACAATCAGCCCCAGCATTTT. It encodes CASSSRQGDNNQPQHF.

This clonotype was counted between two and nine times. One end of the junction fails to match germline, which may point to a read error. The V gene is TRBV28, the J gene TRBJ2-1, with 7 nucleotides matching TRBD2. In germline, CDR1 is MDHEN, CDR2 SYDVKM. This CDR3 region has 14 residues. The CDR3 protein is CASSLAGVYKEQFF. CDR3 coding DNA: TGTGCCAGCAGTTTGGCGGGAGTGTACAAGGAGCAGTTCTTC.

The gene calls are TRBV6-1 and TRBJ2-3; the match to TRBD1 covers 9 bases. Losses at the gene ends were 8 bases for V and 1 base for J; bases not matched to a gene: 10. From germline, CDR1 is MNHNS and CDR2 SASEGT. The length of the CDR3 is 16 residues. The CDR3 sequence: CASGRDRVMGTDTQYF. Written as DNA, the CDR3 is TGTGCCAGCGGCCGGGACAGGGTCATGGGCACAGATACGCAGTATTTT.

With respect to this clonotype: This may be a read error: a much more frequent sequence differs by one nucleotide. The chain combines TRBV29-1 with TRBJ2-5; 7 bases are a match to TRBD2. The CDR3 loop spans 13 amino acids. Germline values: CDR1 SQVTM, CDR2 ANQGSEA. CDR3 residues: CSFDGGKVETQYF. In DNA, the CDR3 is TGCAGCTTTGACGGGGGGAAAGTAGAGACCCAGTACTTC.

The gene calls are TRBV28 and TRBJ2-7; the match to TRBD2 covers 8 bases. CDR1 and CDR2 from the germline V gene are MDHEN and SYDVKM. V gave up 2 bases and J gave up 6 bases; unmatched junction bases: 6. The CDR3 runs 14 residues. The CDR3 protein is CASSLKSGSCEQYF. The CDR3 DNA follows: TGTGCCAGCAGTTTAAAAAGCGGGAGTTGCGAGCAGTACTTC.

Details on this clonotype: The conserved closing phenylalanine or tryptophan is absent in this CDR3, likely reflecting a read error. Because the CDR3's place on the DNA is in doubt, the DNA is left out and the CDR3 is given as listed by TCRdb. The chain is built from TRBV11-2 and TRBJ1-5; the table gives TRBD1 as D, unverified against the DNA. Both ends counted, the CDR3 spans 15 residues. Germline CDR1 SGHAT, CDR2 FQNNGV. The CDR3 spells CASSLEGAGRQPRHS.

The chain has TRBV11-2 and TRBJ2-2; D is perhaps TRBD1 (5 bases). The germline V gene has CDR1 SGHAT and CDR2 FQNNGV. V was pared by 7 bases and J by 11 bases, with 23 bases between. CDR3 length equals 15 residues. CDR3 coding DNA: TGTGCCAGCAACTTGGGCCAGGGAAACACTGGTGAGCTGTTTTTT. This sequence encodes CASNLGQGNTGELFF. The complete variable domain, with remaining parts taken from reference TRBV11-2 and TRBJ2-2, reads EAGVAQSPRYKIIEKRQSVAFWCNPISGHATLYWYQQILGQGPKLLIQFQNNGVVDDSQLPKDRFSAERLKGVDSTLKIQPAKLEDSAVYLCASNLGQGNTGELFFGEGSRLTVL.

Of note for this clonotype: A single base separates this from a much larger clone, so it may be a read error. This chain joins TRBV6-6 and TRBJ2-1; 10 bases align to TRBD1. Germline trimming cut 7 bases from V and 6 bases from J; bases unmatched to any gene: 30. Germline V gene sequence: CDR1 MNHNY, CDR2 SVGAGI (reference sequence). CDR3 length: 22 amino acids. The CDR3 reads CASINRDRGSSGKRWAINEQFF. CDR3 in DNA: TGTGCCAGCATCAACCGGGACAGGGGAAGTAGCGGGAAACGATGGGCTATCAATGAGCAGTTCTTC.

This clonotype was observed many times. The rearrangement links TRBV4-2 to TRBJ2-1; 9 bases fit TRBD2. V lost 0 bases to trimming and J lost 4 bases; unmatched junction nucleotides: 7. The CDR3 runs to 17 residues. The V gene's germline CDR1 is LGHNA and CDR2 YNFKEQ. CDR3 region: CASSQDSLAGTYNEQFF. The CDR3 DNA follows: TGTGCCAGCAGCCAAGATTCCCTAGCGGGAACGTACAATGAGCAGTTCTTC.

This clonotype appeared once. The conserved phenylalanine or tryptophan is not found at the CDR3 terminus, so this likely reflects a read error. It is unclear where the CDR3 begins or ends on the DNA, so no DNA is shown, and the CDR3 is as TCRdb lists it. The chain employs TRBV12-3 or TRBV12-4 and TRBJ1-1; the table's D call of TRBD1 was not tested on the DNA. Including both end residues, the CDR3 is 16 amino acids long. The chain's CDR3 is CASSLPGGAPDTEAFL.

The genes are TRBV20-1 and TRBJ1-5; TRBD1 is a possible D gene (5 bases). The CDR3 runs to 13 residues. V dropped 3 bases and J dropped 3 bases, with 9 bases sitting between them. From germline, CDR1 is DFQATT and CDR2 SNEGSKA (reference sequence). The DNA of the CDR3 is TGCAGTGCTAGGAGACAGTCCAATCAGCCCCAGCATTTT. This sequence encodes CSARRQSNQPQHF.